Reported below is one T cell receptor beta chain. This CDR3 has 16 amino acids. Looked up from germline, CDR1 is SGHTA and CDR2 is FQGNSA. Trimming stripped 3 bases from V and 3 bases from J, with 17 bases between. Arm-PCR of CDR3 regions with iRepertoire HTBI primers generated TCR beta libraries. TCRdb re-derived calls from the multiplex PCR reads in MiXCR, one entry per CDR3 protein. The table lists about 530,000 distinct CDR3 sequences, 15% to 20% of them singletons. The sample is drawn from a study of regulatory T cells in long-lasting Graves disease. Time point reported: newly diagnosed GD, antithyroid drugs for less than 3 months. The TCR library was prepared using RNA isolated from PBMCs. These data were likewise used in another study, on T cells in Graves' hyperthyroidism and ophthalmopathy.

The source material was peripheral blood mononuclear cells (PBMCs), sampled at new diagnosis, from a patient treated with antithyroid drugs. The TCR sequence derives from a woman between 40 and 65 years old with Graves disease. V usage is TRBV7-2 and J usage is TRBJ1-1; D perhaps matches TRBD1 (5 bases). CDR3 DNA sequence: TGTGCCAGCAGCTTTACAGGTCCTGGAAGAGACACTGAAGCTTTCTTT. Translated, it gives CASSFTGPGRDTEAFF.